A single sample is the source of the 18 T cell receptor beta chains below, sequenced in a study of CD8+ T cells in alopecia areata. Extraction and reverse transcription of RNA yielded cDNA as the sequencing template. Clones were read by immunoSEQ multiplex PCR, and TCRdb kept only the in-frame ones, dropping some. This table has over 150,000 clones, roughly 63% appearing once. The input for sequencing was CD4+ T cells sorted from blood, taken at week 0. Source of these receptors: a human donor with alopecia areata.

In this sample, this clone turned up a few times. The CDR3 DNA follows: TGCAGCGTTTCGGACACCGGGCGGGCGACCTCCTACGAGCAGTACTTC. Translation gives CSVSDTGRATSYEQYF. This sequence joins TRBV29-1 and TRBJ2-7; tentatively, D is TRBD1 or TRBD2 (5 bases each). V shed 5 bases and J shed 0 bases, with 20 bases lying between them. The CDR3 totals 16 residues. CDR1 and CDR2 from the germline V gene are SQVTM and ANQGSEA.

The chain couples TRBV5-1 to TRBJ2-5; D is perhaps TRBD1 (6 bases). The CDR3 spans 15 residues. The V gene lost 3 bases and the J gene lost 5 bases, with 17 bases spanning the gap. CDR1 SGHRS and CDR2 YFSETQ come from the germline V gene. CDR3 sequence reads: CASSSGTQRRETQYF. CDR3 nucleotides: TGCGCCAGCAGCTCGGGGACACAGAGGCGTGAGACCCAGTACTTC.

This clone was detected only a few times. The sample carries other DNA sequences with the same CDR3. The V gene is TRBV29-1, the J gene TRBJ2-6; D may be TRBD1 (6 bases). From germline, CDR1 is SQVTM and CDR2 ANQGSEA. With 6 bases removed from V and 1 base from J, the gap between germline ends came to 7 bases. The CDR3 is 13 residues long. DNA of the CDR3: TGCAGCGTCACAGGGTCTGGGGCCAACGTCCTGACTTTC. Translated, it gives CSVTGSGANVLTF.

The rearrangement joins TRBV6-4 to TRBJ1-5, with D possibly TRBD1 on 6 matching bases. This CDR3 is built from 16 residues. Germline CDR1 and CDR2: MRHNA and SNTAGT. V lost 6 bases, J lost 4 bases, and 19 bases lay in between. The CDR3 nucleotides read TGTGCCAGCAGCCCTAGGAGGGGGGGCTATAATCAGCCCCAGCATTTT. Residues: CASSPRRGGYNQPQHF.

The V call is TRBV7-2, the J call TRBJ2-5, with D possibly TRBD2 on 6 matching bases. From germline, CDR1 is SGHTA and CDR2 FQGNSA. Trimming shortened V by 8 bases and J by 1 base, and 11 bases separated the two germline ends. The CDR3 is made up of 13 amino acids. This CDR3 is CASARELQETQYF. The CDR3 DNA reads as TGTGCCAGCGCACGGGAGCTCCAAGAGACCCAGTACTTC.

This chain uses TRBV27 with TRBJ1-3; D gene ambiguous. Germline CDR1 MNHEY, CDR2 SMNVEV (reference sequence). The length of the CDR3 is 14 residues. V gave up 3 bases and J gave up 2 bases, with 8 bases separating them. DNA of the CDR3: TGTGCCAGCAGTTTGGGTAGAGCTGGAAACACCATATATTTT. Protein sequence: CASSLGRAGNTIYF.

The chain has TRBV29-1 and TRBJ2-3; possible D gene TRBD1, 5 bases. Trimming cost V 7 bases and J 2 bases, with 16 bases left between them. The CDR3 is made up of 14 amino acids. From germline, CDR1 is SQVTM and CDR2 ANQGSEA. CDR3: CSARQITLTDTQYF. DNA for the CDR3: TGCAGCGCTAGACAGATCACGCTCACAGATACGCAGTATTTT.

V gene TRBV30 combines with J gene TRBJ2-7; no clear D. Germline loops: CDR1 GTSNPN, CDR2 SVGIG (reference sequence). The CDR3 sequence is 13 residues long. The V gene lost 2 bases and the J gene lost 3 bases, with 11 bases spanning the gap. The DNA for the CDR3 is TGTGCCTGGAGTCCCGGTGGGGTCTACGAGCAGTACTTC. Translating gives CAWSPGGVYEQYF.

The chain links TRBV30 to TRBJ1-2; D not resolved. There are 14 residues in the CDR3. CDR1 GTSNPN and CDR2 SVGIG come from the germline V gene (reference sequence). V lost 3 bases to trimming and J lost 1 base, with 12 bases between them. The CDR3 sequence is CAWRREGFNYGYTF. The CDR3 nucleotides read TGTGCCTGGAGACGGGAGGGCTTTAACTATGGCTACACCTTC.

This clone was recorded a few times. V and J are TRBV7-2 and TRBJ2-3; D call uncertain. Germline-derived CDR1 and CDR2 are SGHTA and FQGNSA. Trimming pared 6 bases from V and 3 bases from J, leaving 19 bases between. The CDR3 has 16 amino acids. The CDR3 here is CASSSLRGLPTDTQYF. The CDR3 bases are TGTGCCAGCAGTTCATTGAGAGGCCTCCCGACAGATACGCAGTATTTT.

This clone appeared once. CDR3 amino acids: CASSTRQGSGANVLTF. Here the CDR3 DNA reads TGTGCCAGCAGCACGAGACAGGGTTCTGGGGCCAACGTCCTGACTTTC. This chain joins TRBV9 and TRBJ2-6; 7 positions agree with TRBD1. The J segment lost 1 base and the V segment lost 4 bases, leaving 5 bases of the junction unmatched. The CDR3 is made up of 16 amino acids. Germline V gives CDR1 SGDLS, CDR2 YYNGEE.

This clone was observed a handful of times. The chain uses TRBV29-1 and TRBJ2-7, with TRBD1 matching 7 bases. The CDR3 length is 13 residues. V lost 2 bases and J lost 7; bases outside the gene matches: 8. Germline V gene data show CDR1 as SQVTM and CDR2 as ANQGSEA. The CDR3 DNA sequence: TGCAGCGTTGAAACAGGGGCAGTTGGGGAGCAGTACTTC. Residues: CSVETGAVGEQYF.

The V gene is TRBV5-1, the J gene TRBJ2-7; weak D call: TRBD1 (6 bases). Trimming took off 0 bases at V and 6 bases at J, with 13 bases between the two ends. From germline, CDR1 is SGHRS and CDR2 YFSETQ. CDR3 size: 14 residues. DNA for the CDR3: TGCGCCAGCAGCTTGGCGGCAGGGGATGGCGAGCAGTACTTC. It is translated as CASSLAAGDGEQYF. Variable domain in full (rest from reference TRBV5-1 and TRBJ2-7): KAGVTQTPRYLIKTRGQQVTLSCSPISGHRSVSWYQQTPGQGLQFLFEYFSETQRNKGNFPGRFSGRQFSNSRSEMNVSTLELGDSALYLCASSLAAGDGEQYFGPGTRLTVT.

This clone has just a few counts. The genes are TRBV29-1 and TRBJ1-1; D is unclear. Trimming pared 2 bases from V and 0 bases from J, leaving 7 bases between. CDR1 is SQVTM, CDR2 ANQGSEA, per germline. The CDR3 extends over 13 amino acids. CDR3 nucleotides: TGCAGCGTTGAAAGGAAGGTGAACACTGAAGCTTTCTTT. It encodes CSVERKVNTEAFF. The full variable domain, completed using reference TRBV29-1 and TRBJ1-1, is SAVISQKPSRDICQRGTSLTIQCQVDSQVTMMFWYRQQPGQSLTLIATANQGSEATYESGFVIDKFPISRPNLTFSTLTVSNMSPEDSSIYLCSVERKVNTEAFFGQGTRLTVV.

The rearrangement joins TRBV4-1 to TRBJ2-1, with D tentatively TRBD1 (5 bases). The CDR3 consists of 19 residues. Looked up from germline, CDR1 is MGHRA and CDR2 is YSYEKL. Trimming cost V 0 bases and J 0 bases, with 18 bases left between them. CDR3 DNA: TGCGCCAGCAGCCAAGAAACCGGACATAGGGCAAACTCCTACAATGAGCAGTTCTTC. It specifies CASSQETGHRANSYNEQFF.

The chain uses TRBV25-1 and TRBJ2-7; D is uncertain. V shed 2 bases and J shed 3 bases, with 8 bases lying between them. The CDR3 is 13 amino acids. Germline lookup yields CDR1 MGHDK and CDR2 SYGVNS. In nucleotides, the CDR3 is TGTGCCAGCAGTGAAAGGGAAGGCTACGAGCAGTACTTC. Encoded protein: CASSEREGYEQYF.

The genes are TRBV27 and TRBJ1-5; perhaps TRBD1 as D (6 bases). The CDR3 contains 13 residues. Germline CDR1 and CDR2: MNHEY and SMNVEV (reference sequence). V lost 5 bases and J 7 bases, leaving 12 bases between the germline ends. The CDR3 nucleotides read TGTGCCAGCAGTCGAACAGGGTGGCAGCCCCAGCATTTT. Encoded protein: CASSRTGWQPQHF.

The V call is TRBV4-1, the J call TRBJ1-5; TRBD1 aligns across 9 bases. Germline assignment: CDR1 MGHRA and CDR2 YSYEKL. With 0 bases clipped from V and 5 bases from J, the junction kept 5 bases outside the gene matches. This CDR3 has 16 amino acids. The CDR3 nucleotides are TGCGCCAGCAGCCAAGAGATGGGACAGGGTTATCAGCCCCAGCATTTT. Translation gives CASSQEMGQGYQPQHF.